This paragraph covers one T cell receptor beta chain sequence. Antigen: not known. Healthy bone marrow donors supplied every sample. This record comes from a study of cytomegalovirus exposure and HLA in healthy donors. Study background: Of roughly 400 genotyped donors, roughly 81% grouped in the Caucasian-associated ancestry cluster.

Study observations and caveats: Despite most TCR sequences being rare, some public TCRs occurred in many donors.

Vbeta (60) and Jbeta (13) primers were used in the PCR. Original analysis: An analysis performed later counted about 80 million unique TCR beta chains (roughly 11 million of them shared). The protocol was immunoSEQ multiplex PCR, while the TCRdb copy is restricted to in-frame clones and leaves out a portion. That table gives V, J and clone size, and the DNA gave D and trimming. The sample lists around 78,000 clones, around 80% occurring once. The CDR3 runs 13 residues. Looked up from germline, CDR1 is MNHNS and CDR2 is SASEGT. Trimming cost V 8 bases and J 0 bases, with 8 bases left between them. This clonotype originated in a male donor in good health and CMV-seronegative. What was sequenced was PBMCs. The chain has TRBV6-1 and TRBJ1-5; D perhaps matches TRBD1 (6 bases). CDR3: CASVDSSNQPQHF. Here the CDR3 DNA reads TGTGCCAGCGTGGACAGTAGCAATCAGCCCCAGCATTTT.